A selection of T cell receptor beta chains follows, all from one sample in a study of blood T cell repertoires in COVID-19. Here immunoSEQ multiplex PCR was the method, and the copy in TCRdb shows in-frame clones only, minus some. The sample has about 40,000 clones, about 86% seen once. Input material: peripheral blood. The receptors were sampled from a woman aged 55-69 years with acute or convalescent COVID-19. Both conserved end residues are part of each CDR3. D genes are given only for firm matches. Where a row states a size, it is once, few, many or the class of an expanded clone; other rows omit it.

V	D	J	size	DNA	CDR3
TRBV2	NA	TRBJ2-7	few	TGTGCCAGCGTCATCGCAGGCTCCTACGAGCAGTACTTC	CASVIAGSYEQYF
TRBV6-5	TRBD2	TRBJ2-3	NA	TGTGCCAGCAGTTACTCCCTAGCGGGGGGGCGGGATACGCAGTATTTT	CASSYSLAGGRDTQYF
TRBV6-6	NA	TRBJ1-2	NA	TGTGCCAGCAGTTACAAACAGAGCTATGGCTACACCTTC	CASSYKQSYGYTF
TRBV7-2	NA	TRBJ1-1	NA	TGTGCCAGCAGCTTAGGGCTTGTGAGGACTGAAGCTTTCTTT	CASSLGLVRTEAFF
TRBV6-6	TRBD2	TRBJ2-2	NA	TGTGCCAGCAGTTACTTTGCGGGGGACACCGGGGAGCTGTTTTTT	CASSYFAGDTGELFF
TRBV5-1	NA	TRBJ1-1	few	TGCGCCAGCAGCTTCGGAGCTATGAACACTGAAGCTTTCTTT	CASSFGAMNTEAFF
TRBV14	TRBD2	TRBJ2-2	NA	TGTGCCAGCAGCCAAGGTCTTGGACTAGCGGGAGGAACCGGGGAGCTGTTTTTT	CASSQGLGLAGGTGELFF
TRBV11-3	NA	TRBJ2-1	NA	TGTGCCAGCAGCCTCTCGGGCGGGAATGAGCAGTTCTTC	CASSLSGGNEQFF
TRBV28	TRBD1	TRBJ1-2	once	TGTGCCAGCAGTCAGGGGGCAGGGAACGATGGCTACACCTTC	CASSQGAGNDGYTF
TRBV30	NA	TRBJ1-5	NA	TGTGCCTGGAGTATTACTAACGATCAGCCCCAGCATTTT	CAWSITNDQPQHF
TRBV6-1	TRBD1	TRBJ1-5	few	TGTGCCAGCAGTGGACCAGGACAGGGGGCTTGGGAGCCCCAGCATTTT	CASSGPGQGAWEPQHF
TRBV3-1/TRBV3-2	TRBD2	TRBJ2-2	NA	TGTGCCAGCAGCCAAAGGACTAGCGGGAGGGGCCTAACTAACACCGGGGAGCTGTTTTTT	CASSQRTSGRGLTNTGELFF
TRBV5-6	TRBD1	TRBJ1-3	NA	TGTGCCAGCAGCCCCAGGGGGCTAGAAGGAAACACCATATATTTT	CASSPRGLEGNTIYF
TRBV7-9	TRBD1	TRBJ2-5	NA	TGTGCCAGCAGCCTCGTTTCGGGACAGGGGGCCGGAGAGACCCAGTACTTC	CASSLVSGQGAGETQYF
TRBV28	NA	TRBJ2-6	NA	TGTGCCAGCAGTTTACCAGGGTCTGGGGCCAACGTCCTGACTTTC	CASSLPGSGANVLTF
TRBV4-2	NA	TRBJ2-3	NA	TGTGCCAGCAGTCCACCCACCCGGCCGGGACTCAGCACAGATACGCAGTATTTT	CASSPPTRPGLSTDTQYF
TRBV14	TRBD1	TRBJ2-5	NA	TGTGCCAGCAGCCATTACAGGGGTGAGACCCAGTACTTC	CASSHYRGETQYF
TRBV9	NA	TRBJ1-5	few	TGTGCCAGCAGCCCGGGAATCTCTCAGCCCCAGCATTTT	CASSPGISQPQHF
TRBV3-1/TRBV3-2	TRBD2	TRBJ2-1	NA	TGTGCCAGCAGCCCCCTCAACCTAGCGGGAGTCTCCTACAATGAGCAGTTCTTC	CASSPLNLAGVSYNEQFF
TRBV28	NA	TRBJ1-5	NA	TGTGCCAGCAGTTTTGCGGGGGGCGCAAGCAATCAGCCCCAGCATTTT	CASSFAGGASNQPQHF
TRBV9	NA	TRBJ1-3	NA	TGTGCCAGCAGCGTAGAGGGGTCTGGAAACACCATATATTTT	CASSVEGSGNTIYF
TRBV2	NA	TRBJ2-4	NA	TGTGCCAGCAGTGATCAGGCTTTAGCCAAAAACATTCAGTACTTC	CASSDQALAKNIQYF
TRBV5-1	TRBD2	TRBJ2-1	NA	TGCGCCAGCAGCTTGACTAGCGGGAGTGGCAATGAGCAGTTCTTC	CASSLTSGSGNEQFF
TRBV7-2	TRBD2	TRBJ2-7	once	TGTGCCAGCATCCTAAGGGCGGGGGGGGCCTACGAGCAGTACTTC	CASILRAGGAYEQYF
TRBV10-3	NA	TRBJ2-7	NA	TGTGCCATCAGTGAGAAACTCGAGCAGTACTTC	CAISEKLEQYF
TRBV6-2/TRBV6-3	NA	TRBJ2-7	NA	TGTGCCAGCAGTTACGAGGTTTCCGGTGACGAGCAGTACTTC	CASSYEVSGDEQYF
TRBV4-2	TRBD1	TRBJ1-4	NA	TGTGCCAGCAGCCTCCGACAGGGGAGGTTAACTAATGAAAAACTGTTTTTT	CASSLRQGRLTNEKLFF
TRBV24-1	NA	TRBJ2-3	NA	TGTGCCACCAGTGACCGAGCCATAGTTACAGATACGCAGTATTTT	CATSDRAIVTDTQYF
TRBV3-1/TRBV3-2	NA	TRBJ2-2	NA	TGTGCCAGCAGCCAAGATATAGCGCCCACCGGGGAGCTGTTTTTT	CASSQDIAPTGELFF
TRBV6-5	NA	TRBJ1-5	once	TGTGCCAGCAGGCTCGGACAGTTTAGCAATCAGCCCCAGCATTTT	CASRLGQFSNQPQHF
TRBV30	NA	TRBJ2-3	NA	TGTGCCTGGGGACAGGGAGGGGCAGATACGCAGTATTTT	CAWGQGGADTQYF
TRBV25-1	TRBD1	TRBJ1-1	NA	TGTGCCAGCAATGATCAGGGGGCGAACACTGAAGCTTTCTTT	CASNDQGANTEAFF
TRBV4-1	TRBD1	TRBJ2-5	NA	TGCGCCAGCAGCCAAGTCGGGACAGGCCAAGAGACCCAGTACTTC	CASSQVGTGQETQYF
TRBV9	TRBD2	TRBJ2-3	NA	TGTGCCAGCAGCGTAGCGGGGGGGTCTTCAGATACGCAGTATTTT	CASSVAGGSSDTQYF
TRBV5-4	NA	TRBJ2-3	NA	TGTGCCAGCAGCTTGAGGGGGGGATCTAGCACAGATACGCAGTATTTT	CASSLRGGSSTDTQYF
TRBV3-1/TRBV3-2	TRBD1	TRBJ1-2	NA	TGTGCCAGCAGCCAGACGACAGGGACCTATGGCTACACCTTC	CASSQTTGTYGYTF
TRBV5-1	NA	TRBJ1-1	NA	TGCGCCAGCAGCTTGGCCCCAGGGAACACTGAAGCTTTCTTT	CASSLAPGNTEAFF
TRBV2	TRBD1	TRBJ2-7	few	TGTGCCAGCAGTGAAATTGGGGGACAGGGGGCTATGAAGCAGTACTTC	CASSEIGGQGAMKQYF
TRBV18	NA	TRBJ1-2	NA	TGTGCCAGCTCACCGGGGCAGAATGGCTACACCTTC	CASSPGQNGYTF
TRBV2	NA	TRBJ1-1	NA	TGTGCCAGCAGCGCGGACTTAAACACTGAAGCTTTCTTT	CASSADLNTEAFF
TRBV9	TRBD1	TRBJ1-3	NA	TGTGCCAGCAGCCCCAGAGACAGGGTCTCTGGAAACACCATATATTTT	CASSPRDRVSGNTIYF
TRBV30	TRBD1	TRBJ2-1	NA	TGTGCCTGGAGCCGGGACAGCGCATACAATGAGCAGTTCTTC	CAWSRDSAYNEQFF
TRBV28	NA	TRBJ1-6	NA	TGTGCCAGCAGTATCGACAGGCTAAATAATTCACCCCTCCACTTT	CASSIDRLNNSPLHF
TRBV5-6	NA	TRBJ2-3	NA	TGTGCCAGCAGCCGAGCAGGGGGGCACTCCGGTACGCAGTATTTT	CASSRAGGHSGTQYF
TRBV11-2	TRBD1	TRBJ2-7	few	TGTGCCAGCAGCTTAGGTAGGACAGGGGGCGACGAGCAGTACTTC	CASSLGRTGGDEQYF
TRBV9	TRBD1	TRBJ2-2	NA	TGTGCCAGCACCCGGACAGGGGGCCAACTACGCGGCACCGGGGAGCTGTTTTTT	CASTRTGGQLRGTGELFF
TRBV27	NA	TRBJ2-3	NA	TGTGCCAGCAGCCCCTTCTTGTGGGGGGGCACAGATACGCAGTATTTT	CASSPFLWGGTDTQYF
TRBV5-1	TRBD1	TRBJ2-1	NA	TGCGCCAGCAGGCAGACAGGGATCGCGCATAATGAGCAGTTCTTC	CASRQTGIAHNEQFF
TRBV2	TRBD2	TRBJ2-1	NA	TGTGCCAGCAGTTTAGCGGGAGGTTCCTACAATGAGCAGTTCTTC	CASSLAGGSYNEQFF
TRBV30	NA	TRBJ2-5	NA	TGTGCCTGGAGTGTAACCGGGACCCAGTACTTC	CAWSVTGTQYF
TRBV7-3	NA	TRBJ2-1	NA	TGTGCCAGCAGCCCTATCAACGGCAATGAGCAGTTCTTC	CASSPINGNEQFF
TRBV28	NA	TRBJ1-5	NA	TGTGCCAGCAGTTTATGGGGGGGGTGGCAGCCCCAGCATTTT	CASSLWGGWQPQHF
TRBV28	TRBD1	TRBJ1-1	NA	TGTGCCAGCAGCCAGGGGGCGCGGGGCACTGAAGCTTTCTTT	CASSQGARGTEAFF
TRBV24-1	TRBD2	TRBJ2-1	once	TGTGCCACCAGTGTCAGCGGGAGGGCCGATGAGCAGTTCTTC	CATSVSGRADEQFF
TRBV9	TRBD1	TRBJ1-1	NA	TGTGCCAGCAGCGTAGGAACAGGGGGTCGAACTGAAGCTTTCTTT	CASSVGTGGRTEAFF
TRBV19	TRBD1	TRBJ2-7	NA	TGTGCCAGTAGTAGGACAGGGGGCTACGAGCAGTACTTC	CASSRTGGYEQYF
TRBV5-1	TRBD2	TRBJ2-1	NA	TGCGCCAGCAGCTTCAGGACTAGCGGTTACAATGAGCAGTTCTTC	CASSFRTSGYNEQFF